A selection of T cell receptor beta chains follows, all from one sample in a study of cytomegalovirus exposure and HLA in healthy donors. Some clones are missing from TCRdb's copy, which holds only in-frame ones; the method was immunoSEQ multiplex PCR. The sample lists 110,000 or so clones, 70% to 85% occurring once. The sample consisted of PBMCs. The source of these receptors is a young man in good health and CMV-seropositive. The CDR3 runs from the conserved cysteine through the conserved F or W. The D gene is left open where the match is weak. Not every row has a clone size; where given, it reads once, few, many or a size class.

>TRBJ2-7|NA|TRBV27|NA
CASRITGGAYEQYF
TGTGCCAGCAGAATAACAGGGGGGGCCTACGAGCAGTACTTC
>TRBJ2-2|NA|TRBV19|NA
CASSIGPRGDTGELFF
TGTGCCAGTAGTATAGGTCCAAGGGGTGACACCGGGGAGCTGTTTTTT
>TRBJ2-7|TRBD2|TRBV6-5|once
CASRRGGTSADEQYF
TGTGCCAGCAGAAGAGGGGGGACTAGCGCAGACGAGCAGTACTTC
>TRBJ2-2|TRBD1|TRBV30|once
CAWSVGGTGGTGELFF
TGTGCCTGGAGTGTAGGTGGGACAGGGGGGACCGGGGAGCTGTTTTTT
>TRBJ2-7|NA|TRBV7-2|NA
CASSLDLDEQYF
TGTGCCAGCAGCTTAGACCTAGACGAGCAGTACTTC
>TRBJ2-7|NA|TRBV5-1|NA
CASTGGQGHEQYF
TGCGCCAGCACCGGCGGGCAGGGACACGAGCAGTACTTC
>TRBJ1-5|NA|TRBV6-5|NA
CASRDRYSNQPQHF
TGTGCCAGCAGAGACAGATATTCCAATCAGCCCCAGCATTTT
>TRBJ1-1|TRBD1|TRBV15|few
CATSRQGVGNTEAFF
TGTGCCACCAGCAGACAGGGGGTCGGGAACACTGAAGCTTTCTTT
>TRBJ1-2|NA|TRBV25-1|NA
CASSEDSNYGYTF
TGTGCCAGCAGTGAGGACAGCAACTATGGCTACACCTTC
>TRBJ2-3|TRBD2|TRBV27|NA
CASNLSGSGGDTQYF
TGTGCCAGCAATCTTAGCGGGAGTGGGGGAGATACGCAGTATTTT
>TRBJ2-5|TRBD2|TRBV7-7|NA
CASSLTSGRAETQYF
TGTGCTAGCAGCTTAACTAGCGGGAGAGCAGAGACCCAGTACTTC
>TRBJ1-5|NA|TRBV7-8|NA
CASSLLSGGNQPQHF
TGTGCCAGCAGCCTCTTAAGCGGTGGCAATCAGCCCCAGCATTTT
>TRBJ1-2|NA|TRBV7-3|NA
CASSLHQGSDGYTF
TGTGCCAGCAGCTTACATCAGGGATCCGATGGCTACACCTTC
>TRBJ2-1|NA|TRBV7-9|NA
CASSLIVNEQFF
TGTGCCAGCAGCTTAATAGTCAATGAGCAGTTCTTC
>TRBJ2-7|NA|TRBV10-2|NA
CASRVGGTSNYEQYF
TGCGCCAGCCGCGTGGGCGGGACCTCAAACTACGAGCAGTACTTC
>TRBJ2-3|TRBD2|TRBV9|NA
CASSYDIAGTDTQYF
TGTGCCAGCAGCTACGATATAGCGGGAACAGATACGCAGTATTTT
>TRBJ2-1|TRBD1|TRBV11-2|NA
CASSLDRGKQFF
TGTGCCAGCAGCTTAGACAGGGGGAAGCAGTTCTTC
>TRBJ1-1|NA|TRBV6-4|NA
CASSVDRNTEAFF
TGTGCCAGCAGCGTCGACAGGAACACTGAAGCTTTCTTT
>TRBJ1-4|NA|TRBV5-1|once
CASSADTTNEKLFF
TGCGCCAGCAGCGCTGACACTACTAATGAAAAACTGTTTTTT
>TRBJ2-5|NA|TRBV11-2|NA
CASSFKETQYF
TGTGCCAGCAGCTTTAAAGAGACCCAGTACTTC
>TRBJ2-7|NA|TRBV7-2|NA
CASSLEQGRSLYEQYF
TGTGCCAGCAGCTTAGAACAGGGGAGGTCCCTCTACGAGCAGTACTTC
>TRBJ2-7|TRBD2|TRBV7-9|NA
CASSLERTRLLDEQYF
TGTGCCAGCAGCTTGGAACGGACTAGGCTCCTCGACGAGCAGTACTTC
>TRBJ2-3|NA|TRBV5-1|NA
CASSLVLAGTDTQYF
TGCGCCAGCAGCTTGGTGCTAGCAGGCACAGATACGCAGTATTTT